Below, 12 T cell receptor beta chains from the same sample are listed, as sequenced in a study of T cells in Graves' hyperthyroidism and ophthalmopathy. What was amplified from RNA transcripts were TCR beta CDR3 regions. Using the HTBI primer set, a first-round RT-PCR was run on the TCR CDR3. MiXCR was run by TCRdb on the multiplex PCR reads, yielding one entry per CDR3 protein. The top ten hold 3.5% to 4.5% of the sample, which has about 610,000 distinct CDR3 sequences, under 15% seen once. Sequenced sample: blood. All receptors derive from a woman aged 40 to 49 with Graves' ophthalmopathy.

J is TRBJ2-7 and V is TRBV27; the D gene is possibly TRBD1 (5 bases). Germline V gene sequence: CDR1 MNHEY, CDR2 SMNVEV (reference sequence). Trimming stripped 5 bases from V and 1 base from J, with 15 bases between. The CDR3 is 15 amino acids. The CDR3 spells CASSPALRASYEQYF. The CDR3 coding sequence is TGTGCCAGCAGTCCCGCTCTCAGGGCTTCCTACGAGCAGTACTTC.

The chain combines TRBV6-2 or TRBV6-3 with TRBJ2-2, with D perhaps TRBD2 (5 bases). V lost 8 bases and J 5 bases, leaving 18 bases between the germline ends. The CDR3 is made up of 15 amino acids. Germline V gene data show CDR1 as MNHEY and CDR2 as SVGEGT. CDR3 in amino acids: CASFPGDKRTGELFF. The CDR3 bases are TGTGCCAGCTTCCCCGGGGATAAGAGGACCGGGGAGCTGTTTTTT.

At least ten counts were recorded for this clonotype. The DNA of the CDR3 is TGCAGCGTGACCCCCCCGGATTCCTATGGCTACACCTTC. Protein product: CSVTPPDSYGYTF. V and J are TRBV29-1 and TRBJ1-2; D not resolved. This CDR3 has 13 residues. The V and J ends lost 6 bases and 4 bases respectively, with 15 bases between them. Germline V lookup: CDR1 SQVTM, CDR2 ANQGSEA.

The chain links TRBV3-1 to TRBJ2-7; the match to TRBD2 covers 7 bases. Trimming took 1 base from V and 7 from J; bases not matched to a gene: 10. The V gene's germline CDR1 is LGHDT and CDR2 YNNKEL (reference sequence). The CDR3 is 15 residues long. The CDR3: CASSQASGKRGEQYF. CDR3 sequence (DNA): TGTGCCAGCAGCCAAGCCAGCGGGAAAAGAGGTGAGCAGTACTTC.

Concerning this clonotype itself: Just one base apart from a much larger clone, this may be a read error. This sequence joins TRBV19 and TRBJ1-5; TRBD1 matches at 8 bases. In germline, CDR1 is LNHDA, CDR2 SQIVND (reference sequence). The CDR3 has 15 amino acids. CDR3 residues: CTSSIGRGQDQPQHF. The CDR3 region has the DNA TGTACCAGTAGTATAGGCAGGGGGCAAGATCAGCCCCAGCATTTT.

This clonotype has at least ten counts. This chain joins TRBV15 and TRBJ2-2; 7 positions agree with TRBD1. Trimming took 0 bases from V and 6 from J; bases not matched to a gene: 10. The germline V gene has CDR1 LNHNV and CDR2 YYDKDF (reference sequence). The CDR3 is made up of 17 amino acids. CDR3 sequence reads: CATSRDLRQGFAGELFF. CDR3 coding DNA: TGTGCCACCAGCAGAGACCTTCGACAGGGATTTGCCGGGGAGCTGTTTTTT.

In this sample, this clonotype turned up many times. This chain connects TRBV6-2 or TRBV6-3 to TRBJ1-1, with D possibly TRBD1 on 6 matching bases. V was trimmed by 0 bases and J by 5 bases, leaving 7 bases between them. This CDR3 spans 13 amino acids. Germline V gives CDR1 MNHEY, CDR2 SVGEGT. The CDR3 DNA reads TGTGCCAGCAGTTACTCACAGGGTACTGAAGCTTTCTTT. Its translation is CASSYSQGTEAFF.

This clonotype turned up a few times. CDR3 region: CASTIRRTSGTLFYEQYF. The DNA for the CDR3 is TGTGCCAGCACGATTCGGAGGACTAGCGGGACTCTTTTCTACGAGCAGTACTTC. This chain connects TRBV13 to TRBJ2-7; TRBD2 matches 12 bases. With 7 bases clipped from V and 3 bases from J, the junction kept 16 bases outside the gene matches. The CDR3 sequence is 18 residues long. Germline assignment: CDR1 PRHDT and CDR2 FYEKMQ (reference sequence).

This clonotype was picked up a small number of times. V and J are TRBV28 and TRBJ2-7; 7 nucleotides agree with TRBD1. This CDR3 has 13 amino acids. The J segment lost 0 bases and the V segment lost 6 bases, leaving 2 bases of the junction unmatched. In germline, CDR1 is MDHEN, CDR2 SYDVKM. Here the CDR3 reads CASRNRGSYEQYF. CDR3 nucleotide sequence: TGTGCCAGCAGAAACAGGGGCTCCTACGAGCAGTACTTC.

The rearrangement uses TRBV29-1 and TRBJ2-7; 9 positions match TRBD1. V gave up 5 bases and J gave up 6 bases; unmatched junction bases: 14. Per germline, CDR1 SQVTM and CDR2 ANQGSEA. The CDR3 totals 15 residues. For the CDR3, the DNA is TGCAGCGTTTACCAGCCGGACAGGGGAATCCGCGAGCAGTACTTC. This encodes CSVYQPDRGIREQYF.

This clonotype was seen at least ten times. CDR3: CASSRGSRRAGELFF. The CDR3, as DNA: TGTGCCAGTAGTAGGGGGAGTAGGCGGGCCGGGGAGCTGTTTTTT. The rearrangement uses TRBV19 and TRBJ2-2; D is tentatively TRBD1 or TRBD2 (5 bases each). The CDR3 is made up of 15 amino acids. V was pared by 4 bases and J by 6 bases, with 15 bases between. CDR1 and CDR2 (germline): LNHDA, SQIVND (reference sequence). The full variable domain, rest sourced from reference TRBV19 and TRBJ2-2, is DGGITQSPKYLFRKEGQNVTLSCEQNLNHDAMYWYRQDPGQGLRLIYYSQIVNDFQKGDIAEGYSVSREKKESFPLTVTSAQKNPTAFYLCASSRGSRRAGELFFGEGSRLTVL.

In this sample, this clonotype turned up many times. J is TRBJ1-2 and V is TRBV27; maybe TRBD1 (6 bases). The CDR3 is 14 amino acids. Germline loops: CDR1 MNHEY, CDR2 SMNVEV (reference sequence). The germline V and J ends were trimmed by 3 bases and 8 bases, with 16 bases remaining between them. The CDR3 coding sequence is TGTGCCAGCAGTTTGTGGGGGCAGGATAAGGGCTACACCTTC. It is translated as CASSLWGQDKGYTF.